This entry features one TCR beta chain sequence. Its matching antigen is unknown. This sample stems from a study of T cell responses to AZD1222 COVID-19 vaccine. Broader study findings: Along spike, vaccine-associated CD4 TCRs were found throughout, with dominance at 160-218 and 743-854. In the spike-specific TCR repertoire, nearly half reportedly target unmutated variant regions. Seropositive AZD1222 recipients at baseline numbered only five or six.

The V and J ends lost 3 bases and 5 bases, in that order; junction bases with no gene match: 4. CDR1 and CDR2 from the germline V gene are KGHSH and LQKENI. The CDR3 runs to 16 residues. Here immunoSEQ multiplex PCR was the method, and the copy in TCRdb shows in-frame clones only, minus some. This table has 15,000 to 20,000 clones, around 92% appearing once. The sequence was obtained from an adult who received the AZD1222 COVID-19 vaccine. The source was peripheral blood, collected 28 days after the second AZD1222 dose. This sequence joins TRBV18 and TRBJ2-3, with TRBD2 matching over 14 bases. The CDR3 sequence: CASSPGTSGSGDTQYF. Here the CDR3 DNA reads TGTGCCAGCTCACCGGGGACTAGCGGGAGTGGAGATACGCAGTATTTT.